This T cell receptor beta chain was found in a study of CD8 T cells in Susac syndrome. CDR1 LGHNA and CDR2 YSLEER come from the germline V gene. Trimming stripped 2 bases from V and 4 bases from J, with 8 bases between. The CDR3 is made up of 13 amino acids. With random hexamers, roughly 0.45 to 1 ug RNA was reverse transcribed. Via MiXCR, TCRdb re-called the immunoSEQ multiplex PCR reads, giving one row per CDR3 protein. The sample has 150,000 to 200,000 distinct CDR3 sequences; around 94% are singletons. This chain links TRBV4-3 with TRBJ1-1; D remains unclear. The receptor was derived from a human donor in good health. Input material: CD4+ T cells from PBMCs. The CDR3 here is CASSQSGGTEAFF. The CDR3, as DNA: TGCGCCAGCAGCCAATCAGGAGGCACTGAAGCTTTCTTT.